Given below is one TCR beta chain in context. This CDR3 has 13 amino acids. The germline gives CDR1 DFQATT, CDR2 SNEGSKA (reference sequence). V was trimmed by 6 bases and J by 0 bases, leaving 10 bases between them. MiXCR, run by TCRdb on the 5' RACE reads, gives a single entry per CDR3 protein. In the table there are 45,000 to 60,000 distinct CDR3 sequences, 14% to 15% of which are singletons. The sample comes from a study of T cells of healthy individuals. The sequence derives from a human donor in good health. The rearrangement uses TRBV20-1 and TRBJ2-3; D uncertain. CDR3 protein: CSAVLQSTDTQYF. DNA of the CDR3: TGCAGTGCAGTATTACAGAGCACAGATACGCAGTATTTT.